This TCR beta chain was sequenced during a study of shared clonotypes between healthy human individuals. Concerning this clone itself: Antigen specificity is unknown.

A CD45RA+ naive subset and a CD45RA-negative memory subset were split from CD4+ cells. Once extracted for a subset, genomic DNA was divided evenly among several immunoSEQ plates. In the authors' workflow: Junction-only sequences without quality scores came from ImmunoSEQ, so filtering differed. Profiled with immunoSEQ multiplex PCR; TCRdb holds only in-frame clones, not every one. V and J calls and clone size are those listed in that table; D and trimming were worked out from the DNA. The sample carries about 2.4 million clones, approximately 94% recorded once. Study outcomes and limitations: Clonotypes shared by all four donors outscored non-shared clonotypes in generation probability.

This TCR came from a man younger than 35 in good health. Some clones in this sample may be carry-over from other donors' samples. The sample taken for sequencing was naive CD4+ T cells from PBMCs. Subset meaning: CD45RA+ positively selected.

CDR3 in amino acids: CASSLELAGVGETQYF. CDR3 nucleotide sequence: TGTGCCAGCAGCTTAGAGCTAGCGGGAGTGGGAGAGACCCAGTACTTC. The chain links TRBV7-2 to TRBJ2-5, with 10 bases lining up with TRBD2. From germline, CDR1 is SGHTA and CDR2 FQGNSA. CDR3 length: 16 residues. Unmatched junction bases numbered 6, after V lost 1 base and J lost 4 bases.